These 25 T cell receptor beta chains were sequenced from one sample in a study of blood T cells in healthy people across ages. PCR was performed a second time for about 7 to 12 cycles using a sample-barcoded 5' primer and a J-beta primer mix. TCRdb recomputed calls from the 5' RACE reads with MiXCR, one row per CDR3 protein. The sample lists about 570,000 distinct CDR3 sequences; about 26% were seen once. These same data were also listed under a study on T cells of mothers and their children.

Sequenced sample: blood. Receptors were obtained from a boy younger than 10 in good health.

The chain links TRBV5-5 to TRBJ1-1; D is unresolved. Germline CDR1 and CDR2: SGHKS and YYEKEE (reference sequence). This CDR3 has 15 residues. The germline V and J ends were trimmed by 4 bases and 0 bases, with 13 bases remaining between them. The CDR3 spells CASSIGPVMNTEAFF. CDR3 nucleotide sequence: TGTGCCAGCAGCATAGGACCGGTTATGAACACTGAAGCTTTCTTT.

This clonotype was seen a handful of times. This chain uses TRBV7-9 with TRBJ2-3, with 15 bases identical to TRBD2. Germline lookup yields CDR1 SEHNR and CDR2 FQNEAQ (reference sequence). Trimming took 5 bases from V and 5 from J; bases not matched to a gene: 8. The length of the CDR3 is 17 residues. The CDR3 region has the DNA TGTGCCAGCAGCCCGCGGACTAGCGGGGGGGCAATAGATACGCAGTATTTT. Amino acid sequence: CASSPRTSGGAIDTQYF.

The rearrangement links TRBV10-2 to TRBJ2-5, with a weak D call TRBD1 (6 bases). V lost 6 bases and J 2 bases, leaving 7 bases between the germline ends. Germline CDR1 reads WSHSY; CDR2 reads SAAADI. The length of the CDR3 is 12 residues. In DNA, the CDR3 is TGCGCCAGCAGGGACAGACAAGAGACCCAGTACTTC. Its translation: CASRDRQETQYF.

This clonotype has just a few counts. The chain recombines TRBV5-1 with TRBJ2-6, with 9 nucleotides matching TRBD1. Germline CDR1 reads SGHRS; CDR2 reads YFSETQ. The CDR3 runs to 16 residues. Trimming took 2 bases from V and 4 from J; bases not matched to a gene: 4. The CDR3 DNA reads as TGCGCCAGCAGCTTAGGGACAGGGCAAGGGGCCAACGTCCTGACTTTC. It translates to CASSLGTGQGANVLTF.

The chain is built from TRBV28 and TRBJ1-1; D is unclear. V lost 4 bases, J lost 1 base, and 10 bases lay in between. Germline lookup yields CDR1 MDHEN and CDR2 SYDVKM. The CDR3 sequence is 14 residues long. The CDR3 DNA reads as TGTGCCAGCAGTTCCCCCAGAAGGAACACTGAAGCTTTCTTT. Amino acids: CASSSPRRNTEAFF.

This clonotype was observed a few times. The CDR3 coding sequence is TGTGCCAGCAGTTCCCGGGACATCCAAGAGACCCAGTACTTC. Translated, it gives CASSSRDIQETQYF. The V gene is TRBV6-5, the J gene TRBJ2-5; maybe TRBD1 (6 bases). CDR1 MNHEY and CDR2 SVGAGI come from the germline V gene. The V gene lost 4 bases and the J gene lost 1 base, with 10 bases spanning the gap. This CDR3 has 14 amino acids.

This clonotype has only a few counts. CDR3 DNA sequence: TGTGCCAGCAGCCAAGCAGGGGCCGAGACCCAGTACTTC. Translation: CASSQAGAETQYF. The chain recombines TRBV3-1 with TRBJ2-5; possibly TRBD1 for D (6 bases). Per germline, CDR1 LGHDT and CDR2 YNNKEL (reference sequence). The CDR3 is 13 amino acids. V lost 1 base to trimming and J lost 5 bases, with 8 bases between them.

This clonotype has a handful of counts. The gene calls are TRBV27 and TRBJ2-1; D perhaps matches TRBD2 (6 bases). CDR1 MNHEY and CDR2 SMNVEV come from the germline V gene (reference sequence). The CDR3 has 17 amino acids. The V end lost 4 bases, the J end lost 4 bases, and 20 bases lay between the germline ends. The CDR3 nucleotides are TGTGCCAGCAGTTCCCTCCCCCGGGAGAGAGGATACAATGAGCAGTTCTTC. Translating it yields CASSSLPRERGYNEQFF.

This chain uses TRBV2 with TRBJ2-1; 10 bases align to TRBD2. The junction had 7 bases not matched to a gene; V was cut back by 2 bases and J by 6 bases. The CDR3 totals 16 residues. Germline V gene lookup returns CDR1 SNHLY and CDR2 FYNNEI. This chain's CDR3 is CASSESRLAGANEQFF. CDR3 nucleotide sequence: TGTGCCAGCAGTGAATCTCGGCTAGCGGGAGCCAATGAGCAGTTCTTC.

The genes are TRBV10-3 and TRBJ1-2; maybe TRBD1 (5 bases). The length of the CDR3 is 13 residues. Germline assignment: CDR1 ENHRY and CDR2 SYGVKD. Between the trimmed V and J ends, which lost 4 bases and 4 bases, there was a span of 10 bases. CDR3: CAISGEGTYGYTF. Here the CDR3 DNA reads TGTGCCATCAGTGGTGAGGGGACCTATGGCTACACCTTC.

The V call is TRBV12-3 or TRBV12-4, the J call TRBJ1-1, with 7 bases aligning to TRBD1. CDR3 length equals 15 residues. Trimming took 3 bases from V and 5 from J; bases not matched to a gene: 9. The CDR3 DNA is TGTGCCAGCAGTTTCCCAGGGGGTACTTGGACTGAAGCTTTCTTT. It translates to CASSFPGGTWTEAFF.

V gene TRBV10-3 combines with J gene TRBJ2-5, with D unresolved. V lost 3 bases and J lost 5, with 7 bases in between. This CDR3 spans 12 amino acids. Germline loops: CDR1 ENHRY, CDR2 SYGVKD. In DNA, the CDR3 is TGTGCCATCAGTGACAACGAGGAGACCCAGTACTTC. Translation gives CAISDNEETQYF.

The CDR3 nucleotides are TGCAGTGCTGCAACACCGGACGGGATCCATGGCTACACCTTC. This translates into CSAATPDGIHGYTF. This sequence joins TRBV20-1 and TRBJ1-2; D is undetermined. The germline CDR1 and CDR2 sequences are DFQATT and SNEGSKA (reference sequence). The V gene lost 5 bases and the J gene lost 6 bases, with 19 bases spanning the gap. The CDR3 totals 14 residues.

This clonotype has ten or more counts. The chain uses TRBV9 and TRBJ2-2, with TRBD2 identical over 8 bases. V gave up 3 bases and J gave up 8 bases; unmatched junction bases: 12. Germline loops: CDR1 SGDLS, CDR2 YYNGEE. This CDR3 region has 16 residues. CDR3 sequence reads: CASSERTSPEMGELFF. In nucleotides, the CDR3 is TGTGCCAGCAGCGAGCGGACTAGCCCAGAGATGGGGGAGCTGTTTTTT.

The chain employs TRBV10-3 and TRBJ2-3; D unclear. The CDR3 runs to 12 residues. Per germline, CDR1 ENHRY and CDR2 SYGVKD. Trimming shortened V by 2 bases and J by 4 bases, and 4 bases separated the two germline ends. The CDR3 region is CAISEGADTQYF. The CDR3 DNA is TGTGCCATCAGTGAGGGTGCAGATACGCAGTATTTT.

This clonotype has more than one count but fewer than ten. The V gene is TRBV7-9, the J gene TRBJ2-5; D is unclear. The germline V gene encodes CDR1 SEHNR and CDR2 FQNEAQ (reference sequence). Trimming took off 1 base at V and 4 bases at J, with 10 bases between the two ends. The CDR3 has 14 amino acids. The CDR3 here is CASSLVALVETQYF. DNA for the CDR3: TGTGCCAGCAGCTTAGTAGCTTTGGTAGAGACCCAGTACTTC.

This clonotype has just a few counts. V usage is TRBV3-1 and J usage is TRBJ2-3; no clear D gene. V gave up 1 base and J gave up 6 bases, with 17 bases separating them. There are 16 residues in the CDR3. Germline loops: CDR1 LGHDT, CDR2 YNNKEL (reference sequence). The CDR3 DNA reads as TGTGCCAGCAGCCAAGTTGCTACCGCTATTTCGGATACGCAGTATTTT. Protein sequence: CASSQVATAISDTQYF.

This sequence joins TRBV25-1 and TRBJ1-3, with unresolved D. This CDR3 spans 14 amino acids. CDR1 is MGHDK and CDR2 is SYGVNS in the germline V gene. V was trimmed by 7 bases and J by 0 bases, leaving 10 bases between them. The DNA of the CDR3 is TGTGCCAGCACCGCGCCGGACTCTGGAAACACCATATATTTT. This encodes CASTAPDSGNTIYF. Filled out from reference TRBV25-1 and TRBJ1-3, the complete variable domain reads EADIYQTPRYLVIGTGKKITLECSQTMGHDKMYWYQQDPGMELHLIHYSYGVNSTEKGDLSSESTVSRIRTEHFPLTLESARPSHTSQYLCASTAPDSGNTIYFGEGSWLTVV.

This clonotype was detected ten times or more. The gene calls are TRBV6-2 or TRBV6-3 and TRBJ2-7; D remains ambiguous. V was cut by 2 bases and J by 0 bases, with 8 bases left in between. This CDR3 region has 14 residues. Germline lookup yields CDR1 MNHEY and CDR2 SVGEGT. The CDR3 coding sequence is TGTGCCAGCAGTTACCAGGCAAGCTCCTACGAGCAGTACTTC. Translation gives CASSYQASSYEQYF.

Written as DNA, the CDR3 is TGTGCCATCAGTATGCAGGGCAATGGCTACACCTTC. Translation gives CAISMQGNGYTF. The rearrangement joins TRBV10-3 to TRBJ1-2; D perhaps matches TRBD1 (5 bases). CDR3 length equals 12 residues. Germline CDR1 is ENHRY and CDR2 is SYGVKD. Trimming pared 5 bases from V and 6 bases from J, leaving 10 bases between.

The V call is TRBV7-2, the J call TRBJ2-5, with 11 bases identical to TRBD2. Unmatched junction bases numbered 9, after V lost 5 bases and J lost 13 bases. Per germline, CDR1 SGHTA and CDR2 FQGNSA. This CDR3 has 13 amino acids. Written as DNA, the CDR3 is TGTGCCAGCAGCGCCTTAGCGGGGGGGCCGACGTACTTC. Its translation is CASSALAGGPTYF.

This clonotype has only a few counts. The chain uses TRBV14 and TRBJ1-2, with D hard to call. CDR1 SGHDN and CDR2 FVKESK come from the germline V gene. The CDR3 loop spans 14 amino acids. V lost 1 base to trimming and J lost 8 bases, with 14 bases between them. CDR3 amino acids: CASSQARATTGYTF. CDR3 DNA sequence: TGTGCCAGCAGCCAAGCCCGGGCCACAACCGGCTACACCTTC.

The chain joins TRBV29-1 to TRBJ2-7; D remains unclear. CDR3 length: 16 residues. CDR1 and CDR2 from the germline V gene are SQVTM and ANQGSEA. With 6 bases removed from V and 6 bases from J, the gap between germline ends came to 27 bases. The CDR3 region is CSVIFAVLQGFSEQYF. The CDR3 nucleotides read TGCAGCGTGATCTTTGCGGTCCTCCAAGGTTTCTCCGAGCAGTACTTC.

V is TRBV6-1 and J is TRBJ2-2; D is undetermined. Germline assignment: CDR1 MNHNS and CDR2 SASEGT. The CDR3 is 13 residues long. V was cut by 3 bases and J by 6 bases, with 8 bases left in between. In nucleotides, the CDR3 is TGTGCCAGCAGTGAGCTGGGCTCCGGGGAGCTGTTTTTT. Translating gives CASSELGSGELFF.

This clonotype has more than one count but fewer than ten. The V gene is TRBV4-1, the J gene TRBJ2-2; 8 nucleotides agree with TRBD1. Germline CDR1 MGHRA, CDR2 YSYEKL. The V segment lost 1 base and the J segment 3 bases; nucleotides outside the gene matches: 7. The CDR3 loop spans 17 amino acids. The DNA of the CDR3 is TGCGCCAGCAGCCAAGGGGCAGGGGGCTCGGACACCGGGGAGCTGTTTTTT. This translates into CASSQGAGGSDTGELFF.